Detailed here is one T cell receptor (beta chain). What antigen it recognizes has not been identified. The sample holds no much larger clone one base away, and base qualities are not on file. The data stem from a study of OX40 agonist ivuxolimab in advanced cancers. For the wider study: Ivuxolimab was an agonistic, fully human IgG2 monoclonal antibody directed against OX40 (CD134), a costimulatory receptor. Intravenous ivuxolimab was administered to patients every 2 weeks at six dose levels: 0.01, 0.1, 0.3, 1.5, 3 and 10 mg/kg. Of the approximately 50 patients in dose escalation, 19 had hepatocellular carcinoma, about 15 had melanoma, 9 had renal cell carcinoma and 9 had head and neck cancer. In the dose-escalation cohort, more than 75% of patients were male, and the mean age was approximately 55 years, with a range of roughly 23 to 85. Prior anti-PD-1, anti-PD-L1 or anti-CTLA-4 therapy was permitted, and checkpoint inhibitors had been received by less than 45% of dose-escalation patients. Three dose-escalation patients achieved partial responses, one with hepatocellular carcinoma and two with cutaneous melanoma. Peripheral TCRbeta sequencing aimed to test whether ivuxolimab altered TCR sequence diversity and caused clonal T-cell expansion. The paper reports the monotherapy dose-escalation portion (N of about 47 patients) of the phase I ivuxolimab trial.

Trimming removed 7 bases from V and 5 bases from J; the gene matches leave 9 bases unexplained. The CDR3 covers 14 residues, taking in both the cysteine and the phenylalanine. Just CDR3 DNA is preserved here, 42 bases in frame from base 1. CDR1 and CDR2, looked up from the germline V gene, are MNHEY and SVGAGI. Genomic DNA was isolated from the sorted cells so that the TCRbeta CDR3 region could be sequenced. The immunoSEQ Assay was used to sequence the TCRbeta CDR3 regions. TCRdb obtained this table from immuneACCESS and retained in-frame rearrangements with V and J assigned. These tables miss some clones; where compared with another copy, unresolved V genes account for less than half of the shortfall, and the remainder is unexplained. The sample contains tens of thousands of clones, 80% to 90% of them found a single time. Approximately 2% of the sample is in the top ten clones. Overall study outcomes, separate from this receptor: Low levels of normalized T-cell clonal expansion were also seen in some patients who did not respond. On average, CD8+ T cells showed more expanded clones than CD4+ T cells after ivuxolimab. In partial responders in the 0.1-3.0 mg/kg groups, normalized peripheral clonal expansion was found to be among the lowest, especially among CD8+ T cells. At doses from 0.1 to 3.0 mg/kg, clonal expansion was seen in both CD4+ and CD8+ blood T cells between baseline and week 6. The antigen specificity of the clonally expanded peripheral T cells was not determined.

The trial excluded patients who had a history of autoimmune disease or were on systemic immunosuppression. Peripheral blood for TCR sequencing was drawn from every dose cohort at baseline, at cycle 4 day 1 and at cycle 7 day 1. Samples were obtained from an open-label, multicenter, first-in-human phase I dose-escalation trial of ivuxolimab. Adults with locally advanced or metastatic melanoma, renal cell, hepatocellular, or head and neck squamous cell carcinoma were enrolled in the trial. Before TCR sequencing, CD4+ T cells and CD8+ T cells were sorted from peripheral blood as separate populations. The origin of this receptor is an adult with an advanced solid tumor such as melanoma, head and neck, liver or kidney cancer. The chain links TRBV6-5 with TRBJ1-1; the junction holds 8 bases that match TRBD1. The sample was CD4+ or CD8+ T cells sorted from blood, taken in a trial of the OX40 agonist ivuxolimab. The CDR3 protein is CASTRTGRKTEAFF. The nucleotide sequence reads as follows: TGTGCCAGCACCCGGACAGGGAGGAAGACTGAAGCTTTCTTT.